Described below is a single T cell receptor beta chain sequence and its context. What it recognizes is unknown. Trimming removed 5 bases from V and 5 bases from J; junction bases left unmatched: 9. This CDR3 is built from 14 residues. CDR1 DFQATT and CDR2 SNEGSKA come from the germline V gene (reference sequence). Unique molecular identifiers were in the cDNA, with template-switch universal primer binding. TCRdb redid the calling of the 5' RACE reads with MiXCR, one entry per CDR3 protein. There are 600,000 to 700,000 distinct CDR3 sequences in the sample; over 20% occur only once, and 4.3% lies in the top ten. These data come from a study of identical twins. Whole-study results and caveats: Shared out-of-frame alpha sequences (those common to twins) showed excess low generation probability. The authors drew conclusions from cross-sectional statistical analysis rather than following the same donors.

These same records also appear under a second study, on T cells expressing NK-cell markers. That paper adds: The study found these clonotypes also leading the CD3+CD56-NKG2C+ fraction in four donors.

Sequenced material: PBMCs. The genes are TRBV20-1 and TRBJ2-1; 7 bases agree with TRBD2. The source of this sequence is a woman aged 18-30 years in good health. This CDR3 reads CSACLRAGDNEQFF. The CDR3 DNA reads as TGCAGTGCTTGCCTCCGCGCGGGAGACAATGAGCAGTTCTTC.